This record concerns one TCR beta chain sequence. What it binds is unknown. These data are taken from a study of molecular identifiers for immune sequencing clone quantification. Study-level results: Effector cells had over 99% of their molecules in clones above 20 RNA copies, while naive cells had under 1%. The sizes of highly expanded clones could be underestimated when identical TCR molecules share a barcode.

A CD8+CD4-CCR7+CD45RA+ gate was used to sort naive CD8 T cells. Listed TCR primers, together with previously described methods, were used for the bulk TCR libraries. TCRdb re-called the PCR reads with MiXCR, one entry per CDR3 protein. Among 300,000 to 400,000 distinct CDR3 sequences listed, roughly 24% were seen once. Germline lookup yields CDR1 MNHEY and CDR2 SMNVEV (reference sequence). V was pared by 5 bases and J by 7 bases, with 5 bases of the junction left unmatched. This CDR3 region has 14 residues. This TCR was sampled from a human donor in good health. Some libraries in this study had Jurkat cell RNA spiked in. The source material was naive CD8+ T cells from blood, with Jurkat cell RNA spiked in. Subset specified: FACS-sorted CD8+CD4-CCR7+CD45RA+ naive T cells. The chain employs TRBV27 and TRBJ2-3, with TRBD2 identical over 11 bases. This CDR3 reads CASSLLAGDYTQYF. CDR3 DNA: TGTGCCAGCAGTCTACTAGCGGGGGACTATACGCAGTATTTT.